This T cell receptor (beta chain) was found in a study of T cell repertoires in cytomegalovirus infection. In the study overall: Epitope selection comprised recently identified HLA-C-restricted CMV epitopes and well-studied HLA-B-restricted CMV epitopes. Both CMV infection and a matching HLA type were indicated by public TCR beta signatures.

Findings and limits, study-wide: Cumulative public TCR beta family frequency identified carriers of CMV plus the relevant HLA. There were HLA-C-restricted CMV-specific TCR beta clonotypes dominating the ex vivo response.

V lost 1 base to trimming and J lost 5 bases, with 8 bases between them. CDR3 length: 14 amino acids. Germline CDR1 reads MNHEY; CDR2 reads SMNVEV (reference sequence). In the case of this clonotype: Its antigen is unknown.

TCRdb independently ran MiXCR on the reads; one entry per CDR3 protein. The data hold some 800,000 distinct CDR3 sequences, with less than 35% observed a single time. This receptor was obtained from a human donor in good health (CMV status not recorded). Some clones in this sample may be carry-over from other donors' samples. Here the sequenced sample was cultured CD8+ T cells from PBMCs, taken from culture after CMV antigen stimulation. The chain employs TRBV27 and TRBJ2-2, with D hard to call. DNA of the CDR3: TGTGCCAGCAGTTTATGGTCTCCTACCGGGGAGCTGTTTTTT. Its protein product is CASSLWSPTGELFF.